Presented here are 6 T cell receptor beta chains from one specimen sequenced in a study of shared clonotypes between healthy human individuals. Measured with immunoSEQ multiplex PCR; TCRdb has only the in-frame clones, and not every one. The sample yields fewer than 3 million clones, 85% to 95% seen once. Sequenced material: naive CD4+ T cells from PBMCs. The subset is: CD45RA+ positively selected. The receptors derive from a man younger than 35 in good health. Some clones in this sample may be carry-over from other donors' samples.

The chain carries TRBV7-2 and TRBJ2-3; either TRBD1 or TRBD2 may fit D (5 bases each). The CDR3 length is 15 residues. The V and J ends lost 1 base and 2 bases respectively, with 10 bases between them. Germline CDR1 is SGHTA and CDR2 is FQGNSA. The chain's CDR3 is CASSLDRDPTDTQYF. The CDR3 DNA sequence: TGTGCCAGCAGCTTAGACCGGGACCCCACAGATACGCAGTATTTT.

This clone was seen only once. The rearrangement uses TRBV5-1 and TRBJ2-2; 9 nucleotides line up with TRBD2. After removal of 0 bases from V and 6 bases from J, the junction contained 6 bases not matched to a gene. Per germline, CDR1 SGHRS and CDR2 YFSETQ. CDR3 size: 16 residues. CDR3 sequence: CASSLDGGRGSGELFF. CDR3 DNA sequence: TGCGCCAGCAGCTTGGACGGCGGGAGGGGGTCCGGGGAGCTGTTTTTT.

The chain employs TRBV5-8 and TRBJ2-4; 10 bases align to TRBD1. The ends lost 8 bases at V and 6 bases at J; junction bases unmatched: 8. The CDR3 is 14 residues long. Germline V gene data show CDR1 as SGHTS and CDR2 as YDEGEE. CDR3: CASRDRGLLNIQYF. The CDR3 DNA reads TGTGCCAGTCGAGACAGGGGGCTTTTAAACATTCAGTACTTC. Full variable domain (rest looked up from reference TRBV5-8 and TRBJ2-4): EAGVTQSPTHLIKTRGQQATLRCSPISGHTSVYWYQQALGLGLQFLLWYDEGEERNRGNFPPRFSGRQFPNYSSELNVNALELEDSALYLCASRDRGLLNIQYFGAGTRLSVL.

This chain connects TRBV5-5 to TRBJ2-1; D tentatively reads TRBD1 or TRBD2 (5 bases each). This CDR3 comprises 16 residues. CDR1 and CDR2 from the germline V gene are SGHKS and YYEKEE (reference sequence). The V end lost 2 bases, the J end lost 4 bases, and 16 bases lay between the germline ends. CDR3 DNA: TGTGCCAGCAGCTTAATTCGGGGCGGCATATACAATGAGCAGTTCTTC. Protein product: CASSLIRGGIYNEQFF.

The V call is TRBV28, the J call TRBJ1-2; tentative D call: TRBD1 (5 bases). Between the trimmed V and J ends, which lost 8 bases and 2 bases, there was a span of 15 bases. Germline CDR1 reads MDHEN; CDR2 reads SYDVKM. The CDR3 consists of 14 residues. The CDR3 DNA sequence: TGTGCCAGCGGCGGGGACGAGGGCAACTATGGCTACACCTTC. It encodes CASGGDEGNYGYTF.

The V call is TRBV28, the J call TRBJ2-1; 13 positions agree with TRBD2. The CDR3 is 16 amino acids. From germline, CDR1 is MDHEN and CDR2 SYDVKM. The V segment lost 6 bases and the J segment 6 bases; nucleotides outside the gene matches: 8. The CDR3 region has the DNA TGTGCCAGCAGCATTTGGACTAGCGGGAGTCGCAATGAGCAGTTCTTC. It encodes CASSIWTSGSRNEQFF.